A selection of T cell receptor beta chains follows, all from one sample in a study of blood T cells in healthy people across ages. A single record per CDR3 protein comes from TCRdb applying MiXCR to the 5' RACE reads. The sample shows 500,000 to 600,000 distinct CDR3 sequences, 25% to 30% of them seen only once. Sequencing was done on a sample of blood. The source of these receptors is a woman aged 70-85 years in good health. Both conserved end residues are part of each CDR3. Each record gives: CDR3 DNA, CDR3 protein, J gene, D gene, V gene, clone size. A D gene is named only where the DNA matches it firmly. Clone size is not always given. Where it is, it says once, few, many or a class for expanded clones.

TGTGCCAGTTTCAGGGGTGCAACTAATGAAAAACTGTTTTTT CASFRGATNEKLFF TRBJ1-4 NA TRBV6-6 many
TGTGCCTGGAGTCGGAGACTAGCAGGCGAGCAGTACTTC CAWSRRLAGEQYF TRBJ2-7 TRBD2 TRBV30 NA
TGCAGTGCTACTCTCGGCTCACCCCTGATCAGCACAGATACGCAGTATTTT CSATLGSPLISTDTQYF TRBJ2-3 NA TRBV20-1 NA
TGTGCCAGCAGCTTAGCGCTAACGGGCAATGAGCAGTTCTTC CASSLALTGNEQFF TRBJ2-1 NA TRBV7-8 NA
TGCGCCAGCAGCCAAGAGCCAGCGGGGTTCAACAATGAGCAGTTCTTC CASSQEPAGFNNEQFF TRBJ2-1 TRBD2 TRBV4-3 NA
TGCAGTGCTCCCCCTATCGGCGGCGAGACCCAGTACTTC CSAPPIGGETQYF TRBJ2-5 NA TRBV20-1 few
TGTGCCAGCAGCCAACGGGGGACACCCCTCCACTTT CASSQRGTPLHF TRBJ1-6 NA TRBV7-9 few
TGTGCCACCCCTTATAGTTGTGGCGGCCAAGAGACCCAGTACTTC CATPYSCGGQETQYF TRBJ2-5 NA TRBV24-1 NA
TGCGCCAGCAGCCCCGGACTAGCGGGGGCCCCCACAGATACGCAGTATTTT CASSPGLAGAPTDTQYF TRBJ2-3 TRBD2 TRBV5-1 few
TGTGCCAGCAGCCCCCGAACAGGGCGACAGACCCAGTACTTC CASSPRTGRQTQYF TRBJ2-5 NA TRBV14 NA
TGTGCCGGCAGCTTAGGGTGGGGAGAGAACACTGAAGCTTTCTTT CAGSLGWGENTEAFF TRBJ1-1 NA TRBV11-2 few
TGCAGCTACCGCAGGGGGCACCAAGAGACCCAGTACTTC CSYRRGHQETQYF TRBJ2-5 TRBD1 TRBV29-1 few
TGCGCCAGCAGCCAAGGCGCGGGGGAGAACACCGGGGAGCTGTTTTTT CASSQGAGENTGELFF TRBJ2-2 TRBD2 TRBV4-3 many
TGTGCCAGCAGCTTGGTTGACAGGGGCACCGGGGAGCTGTTTTTT CASSLVDRGTGELFF TRBJ2-2 TRBD1 TRBV5-6 few
TGCAGCGTTGAAAGTTACTACGAGCAGTACTTC CSVESYYEQYF TRBJ2-7 NA TRBV29-1 few
TGCAGTGCTAACGGACTAGCTGGAGATACGCAGTATTTT CSANGLAGDTQYF TRBJ2-3 TRBD2 TRBV20-1 NA
TGCAGTGCTAGCGTACCCAGGACAGGACAAGAGACCCAGTACTTC CSASVPRTGQETQYF TRBJ2-5 TRBD1 TRBV20-1 few
TGTGCCAGCACTAAACAGGGGTACCCTGAAGCTTTCTTT CASTKQGYPEAFF TRBJ1-1 TRBD1 TRBV27 NA
TGCAGTGCTGGAAAGGGGCTCGACACTGAAGCTTTCTTT CSAGKGLDTEAFF TRBJ1-1 NA TRBV20-1 NA
TGTGCCAGCAGATTTGACAGGTTTGGGGAGCAGTGCTTC CASRFDRFGEQCF TRBJ2-7 NA TRBV7-2 NA
TGTGCCAGCAGTTCCGAAATGGGGGCTGAAGGTGAAAAACTGTCTTTT CASSSEMGAEGEKLSF TRBJ1-4 NA TRBV6-5 NA
TGCAGTGCTAGTAGCGGGACCTGGCGGGGGACCCAGTACTTC CSASSGTWRGTQYF TRBJ2-5 TRBD2 TRBV20-1 NA
TGTGCCAGCAGCCAGGCTTCGGGTAATTCACCCCTCCACTTT CASSQASGNSPLHF TRBJ1-6 NA TRBV9 NA
TGTGCCCTTCGGACTGAAGCTTTCTTT CALRTEAFF TRBJ1-1 NA TRBV27 many
TGTGCCAGCAGTTCCGCCCCTGGAGGTGAGCAGTTCTTC CASSSAPGGEQFF TRBJ2-1 NA TRBV6-4 NA
TGTGCCAGGGCTGCAAGTGGGGGTGTTGGCTACACCTTC CARAASGGVGYTF TRBJ1-2 NA TRBV27 NA
TGCAGCGCACAGGTCTTCCCTTTGAACACTGAAGCTTTCTTT CSAQVFPLNTEAFF TRBJ1-1 NA TRBV29-1 NA